These T cell receptor beta chains were read from a single sample in a study of metastatic and nonmetastatic thyroid tumors. TCRdb re-called the PCR reads through MiXCR. The sample holds tens of thousands of clones, approximately 15% seen once. The source material was blood. The receptors stem from a female donor with papillary thyroid cancer or a benign thyroid nodule (not recorded which). Some clones in this sample may be carry-over from other donors' samples. Each CDR3 is given with its conserved first and last residue. The D gene is left open where the match is weak. Clone size is given for some rows only: seen once, a few or many times, or a class if the clone is expanded.

v_gene: TRBV24-1
d_gene: TRBD1
abundance: many
j_gene: TRBJ2-2
CDR3nt: TGTGCCACCAGTGATACAGGGGGCCCCTCCACCGGGGAGCTGTTTTTT
CDR3aa: CATSDTGGPSTGELFF

v_gene: TRBV11-2
d_gene: TRBD1
abundance: NA
j_gene: TRBJ2-7
CDR3nt: TGTGCCAGCAGCTCAGGGTCGGGGGTCAGGGGGCGCTCCTACGAGCAGTACTTC
CDR3aa: CASSSGSGVRGRSYEQYF

v_gene: TRBV19
d_gene: NA
abundance: many
j_gene: TRBJ1-6
CDR3nt: TGTGCCAGTACCCCACAGGGTGGAGATTCACCCCTCCACTTT
CDR3aa: CASTPQGGDSPLHF

v_gene: TRBV12-3/TRBV12-4
d_gene: NA
abundance: few
j_gene: TRBJ2-2
CDR3nt: TGTGCCAGCAGTCCGGGACCCCTCGGGGAGCCCGGGGAGCTGTTTTTT
CDR3aa: CASSPGPLGEPGELFF

v_gene: TRBV6-1
d_gene: NA
abundance: many
j_gene: TRBJ1-5
CDR3nt: TGTGCCAGCAGCCCCGGACAGTTTAATCAGCCCCAGCATTTT
CDR3aa: CASSPGQFNQPQHF

v_gene: TRBV2
d_gene: TRBD1
abundance: many
j_gene: TRBJ1-2
CDR3nt: TGTGCCAGCAGCGAAGACAGGGGCCTTGTTGGCTACACCTTC
CDR3aa: CASSEDRGLVGYTF

v_gene: TRBV3-1
d_gene: NA
abundance: NA
j_gene: TRBJ1-1
CDR3nt: TGTGCCAGCAGCGCCTTGGGATTCGAAGCTTTCTTT
CDR3aa: CASSALGFEAFF

v_gene: TRBV12-5
d_gene: TRBD2
abundance: many
j_gene: TRBJ2-1
CDR3nt: TGTGCTAGTGGTTCGGGACTAGCGGGAGTCCATGAGCAGTTCTTC
CDR3aa: CASGSGLAGVHEQFF

v_gene: TRBV18
d_gene: NA
abundance: many
j_gene: TRBJ1-2
CDR3nt: TGTGCCAGCTCACCCCTGACAGCAACGAGAGGCTACACCTTC
CDR3aa: CASSPLTATRGYTF

v_gene: TRBV20-1
d_gene: NA
abundance: many
j_gene: TRBJ2-5
CDR3nt: TGCAGTGCTCCCCGCTGGGGCCACGGGGAAGAGACCCAGTACTTC
CDR3aa: CSAPRWGHGEETQYF

v_gene: TRBV18
d_gene: TRBD1
abundance: many
j_gene: TRBJ2-5
CDR3nt: TGTGCCAGCTCACCACGGGACAGGGGTAGGAAAGAGACCCAGTACTTC
CDR3aa: CASSPRDRGRKETQYF

v_gene: TRBV12-5
d_gene: NA
abundance: many
j_gene: TRBJ1-5
CDR3nt: TGTGCTAGTGGTTTGCCACCGACAGGCCCGTATCAGCCCCAGCATTTT
CDR3aa: CASGLPPTGPYQPQHF

v_gene: TRBV12-3/TRBV12-4
d_gene: TRBD1
abundance: NA
j_gene: TRBJ2-1
CDR3nt: TGTCCCAGCAGACCGACAGGGGGCTTTGAGCAGTTCTTC
CDR3aa: CPSRPTGGFEQFF

v_gene: TRBV28
d_gene: TRBD2
abundance: NA
j_gene: TRBJ2-3
CDR3nt: TGTGCCAGCAGTAACCTAGCGGGAGCCGCAGATACGCAGTATTTT
CDR3aa: CASSNLAGAADTQYF

v_gene: TRBV2
d_gene: NA
abundance: few
j_gene: TRBJ1-1
CDR3nt: TGTGCCAGCAGTATAACCAGAATAGGTGAAGCTTTCTTT
CDR3aa: CASSITRIGEAFF

v_gene: TRBV5-1
d_gene: TRBD2
abundance: many
j_gene: TRBJ2-1
CDR3nt: TGCGCCAGCAGCCCGGTAGGACCCCTAGCGGGAGGGCCAGATGAGCAGTTCTTC
CDR3aa: CASSPVGPLAGGPDEQFF

v_gene: TRBV7-3
d_gene: NA
abundance: NA
j_gene: TRBJ2-2
CDR3nt: TGTGCCAGCAGCCCGGACACCGGGGAGCTGTTTTTT
CDR3aa: CASSPDTGELFF

v_gene: TRBV28
d_gene: NA
abundance: many
j_gene: TRBJ1-2
CDR3nt: TGTGCCAGCAGAACATATTTCCCCTATGGCTACACCTTC
CDR3aa: CASRTYFPYGYTF

v_gene: TRBV2
d_gene: TRBD2
abundance: many
j_gene: TRBJ2-5
CDR3nt: TGTGCCAGCAGCAGGACTAGCGCTTTGGAGACCCAGTACTTC
CDR3aa: CASSRTSALETQYF

v_gene: TRBV5-1
d_gene: NA
abundance: many
j_gene: TRBJ2-2
CDR3nt: TGCGCCAGCAGAGCGAGCGACGGGAACACCGGGGAGCTGTTTTTT
CDR3aa: CASRASDGNTGELFF

v_gene: TRBV12-3/TRBV12-4
d_gene: TRBD1
abundance: few
j_gene: TRBJ2-5
CDR3nt: TGTGCCAGCATTCACAGGACAGGGGGCAAAAAGACCCAGTACTTC
CDR3aa: CASIHRTGGKKTQYF

v_gene: TRBV30
d_gene: NA
abundance: many
j_gene: TRBJ1-1
CDR3nt: TGTGCCTGGAGTGTAATGGGGGCCCGGGACACTGAAGCTTTCTTT
CDR3aa: CAWSVMGARDTEAFF

v_gene: TRBV6-1
d_gene: TRBD2
abundance: many
j_gene: TRBJ2-1
CDR3nt: TGTGCCAGCAGTGAGACTAGCGGGGTTGAGCAGTTCTTC
CDR3aa: CASSETSGVEQFF

v_gene: TRBV11-2
d_gene: TRBD2
abundance: many
j_gene: TRBJ2-3
CDR3nt: TGTGCCAGCAGTGGGACTAGCGGGACCACAGATACGCAGTATTTT
CDR3aa: CASSGTSGTTDTQYF

v_gene: TRBV20-1
d_gene: TRBD2
abundance: many
j_gene: TRBJ2-1
CDR3nt: TGCAGTGCTAGAGGCCAGACTAGCGGGAGTTCCTACAATGAGCAGTTCTTC
CDR3aa: CSARGQTSGSSYNEQFF

v_gene: TRBV19
d_gene: NA
abundance: many
j_gene: TRBJ1-6
CDR3nt: TGTGCCAGTAGTTGGCAGGAAAATTCACCCCTCCACTTT
CDR3aa: CASSWQENSPLHF

v_gene: TRBV6-1
d_gene: NA
abundance: NA
j_gene: TRBJ1-1
CDR3nt: TGTGCCAGTCTGAAGGGGGTCATGAACACTGAAGCTTTGTTC
CDR3aa: CASLKGVMNTEALF

v_gene: TRBV7-2
d_gene: NA
abundance: many
j_gene: TRBJ1-5
CDR3nt: TGTGCCAGCAGCTTAGGGGTGGGGGCCGGACAGCCCCAGCATTTT
CDR3aa: CASSLGVGAGQPQHF

v_gene: TRBV20-1
d_gene: NA
abundance: few
j_gene: TRBJ2-4
CDR3nt: TGCAGTGCAACTCACACTTACCCTTATCAGTACTTC
CDR3aa: CSATHTYPYQYF

v_gene: TRBV10-1
d_gene: NA
abundance: many
j_gene: TRBJ1-1
CDR3nt: TGCGCCAGCAGTGAAACGGAGGGGGGGTTCACTGAAGCTTTCTTT
CDR3aa: CASSETEGGFTEAFF

v_gene: TRBV28
d_gene: TRBD1
abundance: NA
j_gene: TRBJ1-2
CDR3nt: TGTGCCAGAAGTTTGGAGGGGGCGCGGGCAAACTATGGCTACACCTTC
CDR3aa: CARSLEGARANYGYTF

v_gene: TRBV28
d_gene: NA
abundance: few
j_gene: TRBJ2-5
CDR3nt: TGTGCCAGCAGTCGGGGGAAAGAGACCCAGTACTTC
CDR3aa: CASSRGKETQYF

v_gene: TRBV28
d_gene: NA
abundance: many
j_gene: TRBJ1-2
CDR3nt: TGTGCCAGCACCAGGGGTAACTATGGCTACACCTTC
CDR3aa: CASTRGNYGYTF

v_gene: TRBV11-3
d_gene: TRBD2
abundance: many
j_gene: TRBJ2-7
CDR3nt: TGTGCCAGCAGCTTACCTTGGACTAGCAGCGAGCAGTACTTC
CDR3aa: CASSLPWTSSEQYF

v_gene: TRBV11-3
d_gene: NA
abundance: NA
j_gene: TRBJ2-3
CDR3nt: TGTGCCAGCAGCCTCCACTCTGGCACAGATACGCAGTATTTT
CDR3aa: CASSLHSGTDTQYF

v_gene: TRBV5-1
d_gene: TRBD1
abundance: few
j_gene: TRBJ2-7
CDR3nt: TGCGCCAGCATCTTGAGGACAGGGGAAATCTACGAGCAGTACTTC
CDR3aa: CASILRTGEIYEQYF

v_gene: TRBV28
d_gene: NA
abundance: few
j_gene: TRBJ1-1
CDR3nt: TGTGCCAGCAGTTTATTTCGGCAGACTGAAGCTTTCTTT
CDR3aa: CASSLFRQTEAFF

v_gene: TRBV20-1
d_gene: NA
abundance: many
j_gene: TRBJ2-1
CDR3nt: TGCAGTGCTAGAGACAACCCAGCGGGCAATGAGCAGTTCTTC
CDR3aa: CSARDNPAGNEQFF

v_gene: TRBV28
d_gene: NA
abundance: many
j_gene: TRBJ2-2
CDR3nt: TGTGCCAGCAGTCCATCCACAGGGCGCACCGGGGAGCTGTTTTTT
CDR3aa: CASSPSTGRTGELFF

v_gene: TRBV7-2
d_gene: NA
abundance: many
j_gene: TRBJ2-7
CDR3nt: TGTGCCAGCAGCCTGACAGTTTGGGGCTCCTACGAGCAGTACTTC
CDR3aa: CASSLTVWGSYEQYF

v_gene: TRBV3-1
d_gene: NA
abundance: few
j_gene: TRBJ1-5
CDR3nt: TGTGCCAGCAGCCCAGACAGTAATCAGCCCCAGCATTTT
CDR3aa: CASSPDSNQPQHF